One sample yielded the 2 T cell receptor beta chains listed below, sequenced in a study of T cell changes during pregnancy in multiple sclerosis. The protocol was immunoSEQ multiplex PCR, while the TCRdb copy is restricted to in-frame clones and leaves out a portion. The data show tens of thousands of clones, about 90% seen once. Material: peripheral blood, obtained before pregnancy. All receptors derive from a female donor with multiple sclerosis, enrolled in a pregnancy study.

The genes are TRBV7-2 and TRBJ2-2, with D maybe TRBD1 (6 bases). CDR1 SGHTA and CDR2 FQGNSA come from the germline V gene. Trimming took 2 bases from V and 4 from J, leaving 8 bases between them. The CDR3 consists of 14 residues. The chain's CDR3 is CASSLLGGTGELFF. In nucleotides, the CDR3 is TGTGCCAGCAGCTTATTAGGGGGCACCGGGGAGCTGTTTTTT. Full variable domain (missing parts from reference TRBV7-2 and TRBJ2-2): GAGVSQSPSNKVTEKGKDVELRCDPISGHTALYWYRQSLGQGLEFLIYFQGNSAPDKSGLPSDRFSAERTGGSVSTLTIQRTQQEDSAVYLCASSLLGGTGELFFGEGSRLTVL.

The CDR3 loop reads CASSLGGGVEKLFF. The CDR3 DNA sequence: TGTGCCAGCAGCTTAGGTGGGGGCGTTGAAAAACTGTTTTTT. The gene calls are TRBV7-6 and TRBJ1-4, with D maybe TRBD1 (6 bases). V lost 1 base and J lost 7, with 10 bases in between. The CDR3 runs 14 residues. Germline lookup yields CDR1 SGHVS and CDR2 FNYEAQ.